The table lists the clone carrying this T cell receptor (beta chain) with many counts. The antigen is undetermined. RNA transcripts served as the template for amplifying TCR beta CDR3 regions. Carried out on the TCR CDR3, a first-round RT-PCR used the HTBI primer set. TCRdb re-called the multiplex PCR reads with MiXCR, one entry per CDR3 protein. Counted here are more than 350,000 distinct CDR3 sequences, about 15% occurring once; the ten biggest clones make up around a fifth. The CDR3 has 17 amino acids. V shed 0 bases and J 6 bases; nucleotides not matched to a gene: 10. Looked up from germline, CDR1 is SGHAT and CDR2 is FQNNGV. This record comes from a study of T cells in Graves' hyperthyroidism and ophthalmopathy. Findings of the study overall: Peripheral blood also featured most of the thyroid clonotypes expanded above 0.001.

V is TRBV11-2 and J is TRBJ1-4, with 7 bases matching TRBD1. This clonotype originated in a woman between 25 and 40 years old with Graves' ophthalmopathy. Material: blood. The CDR3 reads CASSLEVLTGRHEKLFF. The CDR3 bases are TGTGCCAGCAGCTTAGAAGTGCTGACAGGGAGGCATGAAAAACTGTTTTTT.